This T cell receptor (beta chain) derives from a study of cytomegalovirus exposure and HLA in healthy donors. Using immunoSEQ multiplex PCR, the repertoire was profiled, and TCRdb retains in-frame clones only, with some absent. The sample lists under 250,000 clones, 85% to 90% occurring once. The CDR3 is made up of 15 amino acids. Germline trimming cut 3 bases from V and 5 bases from J; bases unmatched to any gene: 9. Germline CDR1 is MNHEY and CDR2 is SMNVEV (reference sequence). This clone was seen just once. This clonotype was sampled from a man aged 18-30 years in good health and CMV-seronegative. The rearrangement uses TRBV27 and TRBJ1-1; 7 bases align to TRBD1. Sequenced input: PBMCs. CDR3 in amino acids: CASSFGDRESTEAFF. In nucleotides, the CDR3 is TGTGCCAGCAGTTTTGGCGACAGGGAGTCAACTGAAGCTTTCTTT.